These 31 T cell receptor beta chains were all obtained from the same sample, sequenced in a study of blood T cell repertoires in COVID-19. Assay: immunoSEQ multiplex PCR; the TCRdb copy retains only in-frame clones and omits some. The sample consists of approximately 300,000 clones, approximately 83% of them appearing once. Sample: PBMCs or T cells enriched from blood (not recorded which). Receptors were obtained from a woman aged 25 to 39 who had recovered from COVID-19.

The CDR3 sequence is CAWSRGRNSPLHF. The CDR3 coding sequence is TGTGCCTGGAGTAGGGGGCGTAATTCACCCCTCCACTTT. This sequence joins TRBV30 and TRBJ1-6; 7 nucleotides align to TRBD1. This CDR3 spans 13 amino acids. In germline, CDR1 is GTSNPN, CDR2 SVGIG (reference sequence). Trimming took 2 bases from V and 6 from J; bases not matched to a gene: 1.

The chain employs TRBV19 and TRBJ1-5; TRBD1 agrees at 8 bases. The CDR3 is 17 residues long. Germline V CDR1 and CDR2: LNHDA, SQIVND (reference sequence). After removal of 5 bases from V and 3 bases from J, the junction contained 12 bases not matched to a gene. The CDR3 nucleotides read TGTGCCAGTAGTCCCCGTTTATCAGGGGGCCACAATCAGCCCCAGCATTTT. It encodes CASSPRLSGGHNQPQHF.

The CDR3 coding sequence is TGTGCCAGCAGCTTCGACAGTCAAAACATTCAGTACTTC. Encoded protein: CASSFDSQNIQYF. This chain joins TRBV5-4 and TRBJ2-4; tentative D call: TRBD1 (5 bases). Looked up from germline, CDR1 is SGHNT and CDR2 is YYREEE (reference sequence). Trimming removed 2 bases at V and 5 bases at J, with 8 bases between. This CDR3 has 13 amino acids. Looking up the rest from reference TRBV5-4 and TRBJ2-4 gives the full variable domain: ETGVTQSPTHLIKTRGQQVTLRCSSQSGHNTVSWYQQALGQGPQFIFQYYREEENGRGNFPPRFSGLQFPNYSSELNVNALELDDSALYLCASSFDSQNIQYFGAGTRLSVL.

The chain's CDR3 is CASSTTGDQGYTF. The CDR3 bases are TGCGCCAGCAGCACCACAGGGGATCAAGGCTACACCTTC. The chain is built from TRBV5-1 and TRBJ1-2; TRBD1 agrees at 7 bases. The V and J ends lost 4 bases and 8 bases, in that order; junction bases with no gene match: 8. The CDR3 extends over 13 amino acids. Germline CDR1 SGHRS, CDR2 YFSETQ.

This chain joins TRBV6-5 and TRBJ2-1, with D tentatively TRBD1 (5 bases). V shed 9 bases and J shed 6 bases, with 18 bases lying between them. The CDR3 loop spans 14 amino acids. Germline V CDR1 and CDR2: MNHEY, SVGAGI. The DNA for the CDR3 is TGTGCCAGTCGGATTGGGGCCAGCGCCAATGAGCAGTTCTTC. Protein sequence: CASRIGASANEQFF.

CDR3 DNA: TGTGCCAGCAGTTTCGCCTTTCCTCCGCTCAGCGTCCTTATGAACACTGAAGCTTTCTTT. Amino acid sequence: CASSFAFPPLSVLMNTEAFF. V gene TRBV28 combines with J gene TRBJ1-1; D is uncertain. The CDR3 loop spans 20 amino acids. The V gene's germline CDR1 is MDHEN and CDR2 SYDVKM. The ends were cut back, 3 bases at V and 0 bases at J, with 26 bases in the middle.

This sequence joins TRBV5-1 and TRBJ2-5, with D perhaps matching TRBD1 (7 bases). Germline-derived CDR1 and CDR2 are SGHRS and YFSETQ. The ends were cut back, 0 bases at V and 6 bases at J, with 15 bases in the middle. CDR3 length equals 15 residues. CDR3 sequence: CASSLEETGRKTQYF. CDR3 nucleotides: TGCGCCAGCAGCTTGGAAGAGACAGGGAGGAAGACCCAGTACTTC.

This clone came up a few times. V and J are TRBV19 and TRBJ1-1; D gene unclear. The CDR3 loop spans 14 amino acids. V shed 6 bases and J shed 6 bases, with 17 bases lying between them. Germline CDR1 reads LNHDA; CDR2 reads SQIVND (reference sequence). The CDR3 loop reads CASSIQTRQAEAFF. In DNA form, the CDR3 reads TGTGCCAGTAGCATACAGACCAGGCAGGCTGAAGCTTTCTTT.

The genes are TRBV20-1 and TRBJ1-2; no firm D call. Trimming left V 1 base short and J 7 bases short, with 7 bases between. The CDR3 extends over 11 amino acids. CDR1 is DFQATT and CDR2 is SNEGSKA in the germline V gene (reference sequence). CDR3 in amino acids: CSARGVGGYTF. The CDR3 DNA reads as TGCAGTGCTAGAGGAGTTGGTGGCTACACCTTC.

This clone was recorded once. The chain recombines TRBV5-6 with TRBJ2-3; D not resolved. The CDR3 is made up of 13 amino acids. V lost 4 bases to trimming and J lost 4 bases, with 10 bases between them. Per the germline V gene, CDR1 is SGHDT and CDR2 is YYEEEE. Here the CDR3 reads CASSRDIPDTQYF. The CDR3 bases are TGTGCCAGCAGCCGAGACATACCAGATACGCAGTATTTT.

The J gene is TRBJ1-2, the V gene TRBV27, with TRBD1 matching 8 bases. With 4 bases clipped from V and 3 bases from J, the junction kept 7 bases outside the gene matches. Germline V gene data show CDR1 as MNHEY and CDR2 as SMNVEV (reference sequence). The CDR3 covers 15 residues. CDR3 loop: CASSSPQGGDYGYTF. In DNA form, the CDR3 reads TGTGCCAGCAGTTCCCCACAGGGGGGAGACTATGGCTACACCTTC.

The chain combines TRBV29-1 with TRBJ2-7; D not certain. V lost 5 bases and J 0 bases, leaving 8 bases between the germline ends. Germline CDR1 and CDR2: SQVTM and ANQGSEA. The CDR3 runs to 12 residues. This CDR3 reads CSVCDNSYEQYF. In DNA form, the CDR3 reads TGCAGCGTTTGTGACAACTCCTACGAGCAGTACTTC.

V gene TRBV5-6 combines with J gene TRBJ2-7, with 7 nucleotides matching TRBD1. The V gene end was trimmed by 4 bases and the J gene end by 3 bases; junction bases not matched to a gene: 7. Germline CDR1 is SGHDT and CDR2 is YYEEEE. This CDR3 is 14 amino acids long. CDR3 protein: CASSARDRIYEQYF. CDR3 nucleotides: TGTGCCAGCAGCGCCCGGGACAGAATCTACGAGCAGTACTTC. The variable domain in full, with the rest retrieved from reference TRBV5-6 and TRBJ2-7, is DAGVTQSPTHLIKTRGQQVTLRCSPKSGHDTVSWYQQALGQGPQFIFQYYEEEERQRGNFPDRFSGHQFPNYSSELNVNALLLGDSALYLCASSARDRIYEQYFGPGTRLTVT.

The chain has TRBV5-1 and TRBJ1-4; D not certain. The germline V gene has CDR1 SGHRS and CDR2 YFSETQ. The V end was cut by 7 bases, the J end by 10 bases, with 26 bases between. This CDR3 has 16 residues. The DNA for the CDR3 is TGCGCCAGCCGGCCAGGTTATATATCTTTGAACGGAAAACTGTTTTTT. This codes for CASRPGYISLNGKLFF.

This chain links TRBV11-3 with TRBJ1-1; TRBD1 aligns across 8 bases. Germline V gene sequence: CDR1 SGHNT, CDR2 YENEEA. The CDR3 runs 14 residues. J was trimmed by 0 bases and V by 9 bases; bases with no gene match: 6. CDR3 protein: CASFRTGLNTEAFF. CDR3 sequence (DNA): TGTGCCAGTTTCCGGACAGGGTTGAACACTGAAGCTTTCTTT.

This clone has a handful of counts. J is TRBJ1-1 and V is TRBV7-9; unclear D gene. Germline lookup yields CDR1 SEHNR and CDR2 FQNEAQ (reference sequence). This CDR3 has 15 residues. V was clipped by 0 bases and J by 0 bases, with 8 bases between them. The CDR3 DNA is TGTGCCAGCAGCTTAGCACAGTCCATGAACACTGAAGCTTTCTTT. Translation gives CASSLAQSMNTEAFF.

J is TRBJ1-1 and V is TRBV19; no definite D call. From germline, CDR1 is LNHDA and CDR2 SQIVND (reference sequence). This CDR3 comprises 16 residues. Trimming left V 9 bases short and J 2 bases short, with 22 bases between. The CDR3 DNA follows: TGTGCCAGAGCCCCCCCCGCACCGTTCCTCAACACTGAAGCTTTCTTT. It yields the protein CARAPPAPFLNTEAFF.

V is TRBV29-1 and J is TRBJ1-1, with a possible D match to TRBD1 (5 bases). There are 12 residues in the CDR3. Trimming removed 4 bases at V and 5 bases at J, with 11 bases between. Per germline, CDR1 SQVTM and CDR2 ANQGSEA. The CDR3 bases are TGCAGCGTTGGGGCACAGGTTACTGAAGCTTTCTTT. Translating it yields CSVGAQVTEAFF.

V and J are TRBV6-5 and TRBJ1-5; 9 bases match TRBD1. The V and J ends lost 11 bases and 5 bases, in that order; junction bases with no gene match: 10. Germline CDR1 reads MNHEY; CDR2 reads SVGAGI. This CDR3 comprises 14 residues. Here the CDR3 DNA reads TGTGCCGCCGCAAGGGACAGGGCGTATCAGCCCCAGCATTTT. Protein sequence: CAAARDRAYQPQHF.

The gene calls are TRBV6-5 and TRBJ1-2; D gene ambiguous. Trimming removed 6 bases at V and 2 bases at J, with 10 bases between. Germline V gene lookup returns CDR1 MNHEY and CDR2 SVGAGI. This CDR3 is 13 amino acids long. The CDR3 coding sequence is TGTGCCAGCAGCCAGACCGGGAACTATGGCTACACCTTC. Translating it yields CASSQTGNYGYTF.

V and J are TRBV19 and TRBJ1-2; D uncertain. Between the trimmed V and J ends, which lost 4 bases and 4 bases, there was a span of 16 bases. Germline V gene sequence: CDR1 LNHDA, CDR2 SQIVND (reference sequence). The CDR3 contains 15 residues. The CDR3 protein is CASSNLLSVGYGYTF. CDR3 nucleotide sequence: TGTGCCAGTAGTAATTTACTGAGCGTAGGCTATGGCTACACCTTC.

V is TRBV6-1 and J is TRBJ2-6; D ambiguous. There are 15 residues in the CDR3. Germline CDR1 MNHNS, CDR2 SASEGT. V dropped 3 bases and J dropped 1 base, with 7 bases sitting between them. In DNA, the CDR3 is TGTGCCAGCAGTGAGAGAGTTTCTGGGGCCAACGTCCTGACTTTC. Residues: CASSERVSGANVLTF.

This rearrangement joins TRBV5-5 to TRBJ1-5, with D uncertain. CDR3 length equals 16 residues. Germline loops: CDR1 SGHKS, CDR2 YYEKEE (reference sequence). Trimming removed 0 bases at V and 0 bases at J, with 10 bases between. The CDR3 DNA sequence: TGTGCCAGCAGCTTGGGTAACATGTATAGCAATCAGCCCCAGCATTTT. The encoded protein is CASSLGNMYSNQPQHF.

This chain uses TRBV3-1 (or the pseudogene TRBV3-2) with TRBJ1-1, with D possibly being TRBD1 (6 bases). Germline CDR1 reads LGHDT; CDR2 reads YNNKEL (reference sequence). The ends were cut back, 4 bases at V and 8 bases at J, with 11 bases in the middle. The CDR3 runs 12 residues. In DNA, the CDR3 is TGTGCCAGCAGCCGCGTCAGGGGAGAAGCTTTCTTT. It translates to CASSRVRGEAFF.

This rearrangement joins TRBV5-1 to TRBJ1-4; D is unresolved. CDR1 and CDR2 (germline): SGHRS, YFSETQ. This CDR3 has 15 amino acids. V was cut by 4 bases and J by 1 base, with 11 bases left in between. The CDR3 is CASSGLTGTNEKLFF. The CDR3, as DNA: TGCGCCAGCAGCGGACTCACTGGAACTAATGAAAAACTGTTTTTT.

The rearrangement links TRBV5-6 to TRBJ1-4; D remains unclear. The CDR3 runs to 16 residues. V dropped 0 bases and J dropped 8 bases, with 17 bases sitting between them. The germline gives CDR1 SGHDT, CDR2 YYEEEE. CDR3 loop: CASSLAGQRFVEKLFF. CDR3 nucleotide sequence: TGTGCCAGCAGCTTGGCAGGTCAGCGGTTCGTGGAAAAACTGTTTTTT.

The J gene is TRBJ1-1, the V gene TRBV30; D is unclear. Germline V lookup: CDR1 GTSNPN, CDR2 SVGIG (reference sequence). The CDR3 has 11 residues. V dropped 4 bases and J dropped 7 bases, with 10 bases sitting between them. The CDR3 region has the DNA TGTGCCTGGAACCCCGGGATTGAAGCTTTCTTT. It codes for CAWNPGIEAFF.

This clone has a single count. The rearrangement uses TRBV18 and TRBJ2-5, with D possibly being TRBD1 (5 bases). CDR1 KGHSH and CDR2 LQKENI come from the germline V gene. V lost 4 bases and J lost 4, with 13 bases in between. The CDR3 is 14 residues long. CDR3 loop: CASSQLTGGETQYF. DNA for the CDR3: TGTGCCAGCTCACAACTCACAGGCGGAGAGACCCAGTACTTC.

The chain couples TRBV27 to TRBJ2-5; D possibly corresponds to TRBD2 (6 bases). The CDR3 loop spans 17 amino acids. The ends were cut back, 5 bases at V and 4 bases at J, with 23 bases in the middle. The germline gives CDR1 MNHEY, CDR2 SMNVEV (reference sequence). This chain's CDR3 is CASSPPPGVGHRETQYF. The DNA of the CDR3 is TGTGCCAGCAGTCCCCCTCCGGGGGTGGGTCACCGAGAGACCCAGTACTTC.

J is TRBJ1-4 and V is TRBV30, with 7 bases matching TRBD1. V gave up 0 bases and J gave up 10 bases; unmatched junction bases: 20. This CDR3 has 18 residues. From germline, CDR1 is GTSNPN and CDR2 SVGIG (reference sequence). CDR3 sequence: CAWSVEGDRAGMTGKLFF. CDR3 DNA sequence: TGTGCCTGGAGTGTAGAAGGAGACAGGGCAGGAATGACTGGAAAACTGTTTTTT.

This chain connects TRBV7-8 to TRBJ2-4; D is unclear. This CDR3 has 13 amino acids. In germline, CDR1 is SGHVS, CDR2 FQNEAQ. The germline V and J ends were trimmed by 1 base and 5 bases, with 6 bases remaining between them. The CDR3, as DNA: TGTGCCAGCAGCTTAGGGGCCCAAAACATTCAGTACTTC. This translates into CASSLGAQNIQYF.